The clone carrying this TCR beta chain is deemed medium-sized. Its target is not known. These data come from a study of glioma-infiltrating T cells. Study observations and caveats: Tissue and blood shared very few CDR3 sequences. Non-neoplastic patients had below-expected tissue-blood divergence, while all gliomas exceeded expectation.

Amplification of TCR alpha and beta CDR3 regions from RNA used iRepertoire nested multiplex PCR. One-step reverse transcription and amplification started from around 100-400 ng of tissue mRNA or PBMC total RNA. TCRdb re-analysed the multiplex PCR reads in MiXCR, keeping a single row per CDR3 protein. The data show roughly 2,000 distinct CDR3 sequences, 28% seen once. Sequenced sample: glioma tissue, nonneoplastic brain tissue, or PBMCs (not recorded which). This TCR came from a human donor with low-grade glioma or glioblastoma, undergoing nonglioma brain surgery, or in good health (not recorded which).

DNA for the CDR3: TGTGCCAGCAGCTTAGCAGGGGGCACTGAAGCTTTCTTT. Translation: CASSLAGGTEAFF. V is TRBV11-2 and J is TRBJ1-1; TRBD1 agrees at 7 bases. After removal of 1 base from V and 4 bases from J, the junction contained 0 bases not matched to a gene. The CDR3 runs 13 residues. Germline CDR1 is SGHAT and CDR2 is FQNNGV.